What follows are 9 T cell receptor beta chains derived from one specimen sequenced in a study of cytotoxic CD8 clonotypes in ibrutinib-treated CLL. Method: immunoSEQ multiplex PCR; TCRdb's copy keeps in-frame clones and lacks some. The repertoire has 200,000 to 250,000 clones, roughly 79% of them found once; the top ten carry about an eighth. Sequences were derived from PBMCs, sampled after 12 months of ibrutinib treatment. Every receptor here comes from a human donor with chronic lymphocytic leukemia.

The chain joins TRBV10-1 to TRBJ1-1; D is possibly TRBD1 (6 bases). Trimming removed 3 bases from V and 7 bases from J, with 12 bases in between. The CDR3 extends over 13 amino acids. Germline CDR1 is WNHNN and CDR2 is SYGVQD (reference sequence). The CDR3 sequence is CASSEGWGREAFF. In DNA form, the CDR3 reads TGCGCCAGCAGTGAAGGGTGGGGGCGTGAAGCTTTCTTT.

The chain combines TRBV28 with TRBJ2-7; no firm D call. V was clipped by 3 bases and J by 6 bases, with 12 bases between them. The CDR3 covers 13 residues. Germline V gene lookup returns CDR1 MDHEN and CDR2 SYDVKM. CDR3: CASSFPSAAEQYF. The CDR3 nucleotides are TGTGCCAGCAGTTTCCCCTCGGCGGCCGAGCAGTACTTC. The whole variable domain, remainder taken from reference TRBV28 and TRBJ2-7, is DVKVTQSSRYLVKRTGEKVFLECVQDMDHENMFWYRQDPGLGLRLIYFSYDVKMKEKGDIPEGYSVSREKKERFSLILESASTNQTSMYLCASSFPSAAEQYFGPGTRLTVT.

The chain couples TRBV4-1 to TRBJ1-3; D may be TRBD1 (5 bases). Germline V gene lookup returns CDR1 MGHRA and CDR2 YSYEKL. The CDR3 sequence is 17 residues long. V lost 0 bases and J 3 bases, leaving 15 bases between the germline ends. The DNA for the CDR3 is TGCGCCAGCAGCCAAGAAACCCCGACAGTGTTTGGAAACACCATATATTTT. Translation gives CASSQETPTVFGNTIYF.

This clone was detected only once. The chain has TRBV10-2 and TRBJ1-5; D remains unclear. Germline V lookup: CDR1 WSHSY, CDR2 SAAADI. With 3 bases removed from V and 4 bases from J, the gap between germline ends came to 16 bases. CDR3 length: 16 amino acids. Written as DNA, the CDR3 is TGCGCCAGCAGTGATTACGGACCGGGGAGAAATCAGCCCCAGCATTTT. Translated: CASSDYGPGRNQPQHF.

This chain joins TRBV5-1 and TRBJ2-1; D is uncertain. CDR1 is SGHRS and CDR2 is YFSETQ in the germline V gene. V lost 1 base and J 8 bases, leaving 16 bases between the germline ends. The CDR3 length is 15 residues. CDR3 sequence: CASSLYGSLADEQFF. CDR3 sequence (DNA): TGCGCCAGCAGCTTGTATGGTAGCCTGGCGGATGAGCAGTTCTTC.

This rearrangement joins TRBV6-1 to TRBJ2-7; 8 bases agree with TRBD2. V gave up 6 bases and J gave up 9 bases; unmatched junction bases: 16. CDR1 and CDR2 from the germline V gene are MNHNS and SASEGT. The CDR3 loop spans 15 amino acids. CDR3 nucleotide sequence: TGTGCCAGCAGACCCCCGGGAGGGCGTATCAACGGGCAGTACTTC. Translation gives CASRPPGGRINGQYF.

This clone is a singleton in its sample. This chain joins TRBV30 and TRBJ1-5; TRBD1 aligns across 7 bases. Germline lookup yields CDR1 GTSNPN and CDR2 SVGIG (reference sequence). The CDR3 length is 16 residues. Losses at the gene ends were 1 base for V and 0 bases for J; bases not matched to a gene: 6. The CDR3 protein is CAWSGKQGSSNQPQHF. The DNA for the CDR3 is TGTGCCTGGAGTGGCAAACAGGGGAGTAGCAATCAGCCCCAGCATTTT. The full variable domain, completed using reference TRBV30 and TRBJ1-5, is SQTIHQWPATLVQPVGSPLSLECTVEGTSNPNLYWYRQAAGRGLQLLFYSVGIGQISSEVPQNLSASRPQDRQFILSSKKLLLSDSGFYLCAWSGKQGSSNQPQHFGDGTRLSIL.

CDR3 nucleotides: TGTGCCAGCAGCTCCCCTGTAGGGGCGTATTATGGCTACACCTTC. It encodes CASSSPVGAYYGYTF. The chain joins TRBV9 to TRBJ1-2, with a possible D match to TRBD1 (5 bases). Germline assignment: CDR1 SGDLS and CDR2 YYNGEE. V lost 4 bases to trimming and J lost 5 bases, with 18 bases between them. The CDR3 runs 15 residues.

The chain combines TRBV7-9 with TRBJ1-5; TRBD1 agrees at 8 bases. V lost 5 bases and J lost 4; bases outside the gene matches: 4. Germline V gene sequence: CDR1 SEHNR, CDR2 FQNEAQ (reference sequence). This CDR3 is 14 amino acids long. The CDR3 coding sequence is TGTGCCAGCAGCCGGACAGGGCCAAATCAGCCCCAGCATTTT. This codes for CASSRTGPNQPQHF.